This entry lists 15 T cell receptor beta chains sequenced from one sample in a study of blood T cell repertoires in COVID-19. Generated by immunoSEQ multiplex PCR, the TCRdb table keeps only in-frame clones and is missing some. Among under 200,000 clones, 89% were seen once, and the ten largest hold about 0.77%. Source material: PBMCs or T cells enriched from blood (not recorded which). These receptors originate from a woman aged 18-35 years who had recovered from COVID-19.

J is TRBJ2-5 and V is TRBV9, with 13 nucleotides matching TRBD2. The V and J ends lost 0 bases and 5 bases, in that order; junction bases with no gene match: 7. The germline V gene has CDR1 SGDLS and CDR2 YYNGEE. This CDR3 has 17 residues. The CDR3 bases are TGTGCCAGCAGCGTAGATGTTGGACTAGCGGGAGAGGAGACCCAGTACTTC. This encodes CASSVDVGLAGEETQYF.

This sequence joins TRBV6-4 and TRBJ2-7, with a possible D match to TRBD2 (5 bases). This CDR3 has 14 amino acids. V gave up 0 bases and J gave up 7 bases, with 13 bases separating them. Germline V gene sequence: CDR1 MRHNA, CDR2 SNTAGT. CDR3 nucleotides: TGTGCCAGCAGTGACTCCCCGGCCTCGGGGGAGCAGTACTTC. Protein product: CASSDSPASGEQYF.

The CDR3 here is CASSESSETQYF. The DNA for the CDR3 is TGCGCCAGCAGTGAGTCGTCGGAGACCCAGTACTTC. This rearrangement joins TRBV10-2 to TRBJ2-5; D gene ambiguous. Germline assignment: CDR1 WSHSY and CDR2 SAAADI. CDR3 length: 12 residues. Trimming took 0 bases from V and 5 from J, leaving 4 bases between them.

The chain couples TRBV4-3 to TRBJ1-4, with D tentatively TRBD1 (6 bases). Germline CDR1 is LGHNA and CDR2 is YSLEER. This CDR3 comprises 18 residues. V lost 0 bases and J lost 6, with 20 bases in between. Here the CDR3 reads CASSQDPQKKQGHEKLFF. The DNA of the CDR3 is TGCGCCAGCAGCCAAGATCCGCAGAAAAAACAGGGTCATGAAAAACTGTTTTTT.

J is TRBJ2-7 and V is TRBV6-5, with D perhaps TRBD1 (5 bases). This CDR3 region has 14 residues. V gave up 7 bases and J gave up 2 bases, with 15 bases separating them. CDR1 and CDR2 (germline): MNHEY, SVGAGI. As DNA, the CDR3 is TGTGCCAGCACGTGGGGCCGAGGCACCTACGAGCAGTACTTC. This sequence encodes CASTWGRGTYEQYF.

This chain uses TRBV2 with TRBJ2-7; TRBD2 might be the D (6 bases). CDR3 length: 15 amino acids. Germline CDR1 is SNHLY and CDR2 is FYNNEI. Between the trimmed V and J ends, which lost 0 bases and 3 bases, there was a span of 12 bases. The CDR3 loop is CASSEALAGFYEQYF. CDR3 nucleotide sequence: TGTGCCAGCAGTGAAGCGCTGGCGGGATTCTACGAGCAGTACTTC.

J is TRBJ2-3 and V is TRBV27, with D hard to call. The CDR3 runs to 15 residues. V was pared by 3 bases and J by 1 base, with 11 bases between. CDR1 is MNHEY and CDR2 is SMNVEV in the germline V gene (reference sequence). This chain's CDR3 is CASSFRISGTDTQYF. The CDR3 DNA reads as TGTGCCAGCAGTTTCCGAATCTCGGGCACAGATACGCAGTATTTT.

This clone was picked up one time. The chain carries TRBV6-2 or TRBV6-3 and TRBJ2-1; TRBD2 matches at 7 bases. Germline V gene sequence: CDR1 MNHEY, CDR2 SVGEGT. There are 16 residues in the CDR3. V shed 0 bases and J 4 bases; nucleotides not matched to a gene: 6. This CDR3 reads CASSYSSSGWYNEQFF. CDR3 nucleotide sequence: TGTGCCAGCAGTTACTCATCTAGCGGCTGGTACAATGAGCAGTTCTTC.

This clone occurred once. The chain is built from TRBV12-3 or TRBV12-4 and TRBJ1-6; D unresolved. The CDR3 is 13 residues long. The V and J ends lost 5 bases and 12 bases respectively, with 14 bases between them. CDR3 sequence reads: CASSLRQMIPLHF. CDR3 in DNA: TGTGCCAGCAGTCTTAGACAAATGATACCCCTCCACTTT.

In this sample, this clone turned up once. The chain is built from TRBV6-2 or TRBV6-3 and TRBJ2-1, with D possibly matching TRBD2 (6 bases). Between the trimmed V and J ends, which lost 2 bases and 0 bases, there was a span of 14 bases. The CDR3 is 17 amino acids. Germline V gives CDR1 MNHEY, CDR2 SVGEGT. This chain's CDR3 is CASSYRRDRPSYNEQFF. CDR3 nucleotide sequence: TGTGCCAGCAGTTACAGGAGGGACCGACCCTCCTACAATGAGCAGTTCTTC.

This chain joins TRBV4-2 and TRBJ2-4; D remains unclear. This CDR3 spans 17 amino acids. Germline V lookup: CDR1 LGHNA, CDR2 YNFKEQ. V gave up 0 bases and J gave up 1 base, with 13 bases separating them. The CDR3 reads CASSQDGGPHAKNIQYF. CDR3 DNA sequence: TGTGCCAGCAGCCAAGATGGCGGTCCCCACGCCAAAAACATTCAGTACTTC.

This rearrangement joins TRBV3-1 (or the pseudogene TRBV3-2) to TRBJ2-5, with TRBD2 matching over 9 bases. J lost 0 bases, V lost 1 base, and 21 bases had no gene match. CDR1 and CDR2 from the germline V gene are LGHDT and YNNKEL (reference sequence). The CDR3 length is 22 residues. CDR3 DNA sequence: TGTGCCAGCAGCCAAGTCTTGCAGCGGGAGGCTAGAACCTGGGGGTACCAAGAGACCCAGTACTTC. Residues: CASSQVLQREARTWGYQETQYF.

V usage is TRBV7-9 and J usage is TRBJ2-2, with D tentatively TRBD1 (6 bases). CDR1 is SEHNR, CDR2 FQNEAQ, per germline (reference sequence). Trimming removed 5 bases at V and 2 bases at J, with 9 bases between. CDR3 size: 14 residues. The CDR3 DNA reads TGTGCCAGCAGCCCGGGACAAAACACCGGGGAGCTGTTTTTT. As protein: CASSPGQNTGELFF. The variable domain in full, completed from reference TRBV7-9 and TRBJ2-2, reads DTGVSQNPRHKITKRGQNVTFRCDPISEHNRLYWYRQTLGQGPEFLTYFQNEAQLEKSRLLSDRFSAERPKGSFSTLEIQRTEQGDSAMYLCASSPGQNTGELFFGEGSRLTVL.

The chain uses TRBV12-3 or TRBV12-4 and TRBJ2-5, with 7 bases matching TRBD2. Germline trimming cut 8 bases from V and 2 bases from J; bases unmatched to any gene: 5. This CDR3 is built from 13 residues. The CDR3 reads CASGGVSQETQYF. The CDR3 coding sequence is TGTGCCAGCGGGGGGGTGTCTCAAGAGACCCAGTACTTC.

V gene TRBV9 combines with J gene TRBJ1-5; a weak D match, TRBD1 (5 bases). In germline, CDR1 is SGDLS, CDR2 YYNGEE. V was pared by 0 bases and J by 1 base, with 8 bases between. There are 15 residues in the CDR3. CDR3 in amino acids: CASSVDGGSNQPQHF. In DNA form, the CDR3 reads TGTGCCAGCAGCGTAGACGGGGGAAGCAATCAGCCCCAGCATTTT.